Presented here are 16 T cell receptor beta chains from one specimen sequenced in a study of siplizumab effects on memory and regulatory T cells (dated by TCRdb to the late 2010s). The receptor library was made with the immunoSEQ multiplex PCR assay. TCRdb stores this immuneACCESS table with in-frame sequences only. Part of the clones is absent; in the studies checked, under half of the shortfall reflects unresolved V genes, and no reason is known for the rest. This sample gives some 97,000 clones in total; about 91% of them show up just once. Clones ranked in the top ten supply approximately 0.71% of the sample. The source material was Tregs sorted from blood. Receptor source: a human donor in good health.

The chain links TRBV7-9 to TRBJ1-2; the D gene is possibly TRBD1 (6 bases). V was trimmed by 6 bases and J by 5 bases, leaving 13 bases between them. Germline CDR1 reads SEHNR; CDR2 reads FQNEAQ (reference sequence). CDR3 size: 13 residues. The CDR3 DNA is TGTGCCAGCAGTGTAGGGGGGCTATATGGCTACACCTTC. This encodes CASSVGGLYGYTF.

The V and J genes are TRBV29-1 and TRBJ2-5; either TRBD1 or TRBD2 may fit D (5 bases each). The CDR3 has 14 amino acids. With 3 bases removed from V and 1 base from J, the gap between germline ends came to 12 bases. Germline V gene sequence: CDR1 SQVTM, CDR2 ANQGSEA. DNA of the CDR3: TGCAGCGTTGACTGGCGAGGGGCCCAAGAGACCCAGTACTTC. Residues: CSVDWRGAQETQYF.

The rearrangement joins TRBV19 to TRBJ2-1; unclear D gene. Germline lookup yields CDR1 LNHDA and CDR2 SQIVND (reference sequence). Trimming pared 3 bases from V and 6 bases from J, leaving 15 bases between. The CDR3 is made up of 15 amino acids. The CDR3 nucleotides are TGTGCCAGTAGTATCTCGGGCCTAACGGGCAATGAGCAGTTCTTC. Translation: CASSISGLTGNEQFF.

This chain uses TRBV2 with TRBJ2-4; 7 bases align to TRBD2. J gave up 7 bases and V 6 bases, and 3 bases lay outside the gene matches. Germline values: CDR1 SNHLY, CDR2 FYNNEI. The CDR3 is 12 residues long. CDR3 nucleotides: TGTGCCAGCAGCCGGGACTACAACATTCAGTACTTC. Residues: CASSRDYNIQYF.

This clone appeared once. The chain joins TRBV28 to TRBJ2-1; the match to TRBD2 covers 8 bases. In germline, CDR1 is MDHEN, CDR2 SYDVKM. Trimming cost V 4 bases and J 9 bases; bases outside gene matches: 17. This CDR3 comprises 17 residues. The CDR3 here is CASSWPQPGLVVGEQFF. CDR3 DNA: TGTGCCAGCAGTTGGCCTCAGCCGGGACTAGTCGTCGGTGAGCAGTTCTTC.

This sequence joins TRBV18 and TRBJ2-1; the match to TRBD1 covers 10 bases. This CDR3 is built from 16 residues. After removal of 1 base from V and 7 bases from J, the junction contained 7 bases not matched to a gene. Germline lookup yields CDR1 KGHSH and CDR2 LQKENI. This CDR3 reads CASSPLATGGGNEQFF. CDR3 bases: TGTGCCAGCTCACCACTTGCGACAGGGGGCGGGAATGAGCAGTTCTTC.

The CDR3 region is CASSQELTGAGEQYF. Written as DNA, the CDR3 is TGTGCCAGCAGTCAAGAGCTAACAGGTGCGGGCGAGCAGTACTTC. J is TRBJ2-7 and V is TRBV2; D is tentatively TRBD1 or TRBD2 (5 bases each). The CDR3 runs 15 residues. Trimming shortened V by 5 bases and J by 6 bases, and 20 bases separated the two germline ends. Germline V gives CDR1 SNHLY, CDR2 FYNNEI.

The chain recombines TRBV7-3 with TRBJ2-1; TRBD2 aligns across 7 bases. The germline CDR1 and CDR2 sequences are SGHTA and FQGTGA. The CDR3 is made up of 15 amino acids. Unmatched junction bases numbered 4, after V lost 5 bases and J lost 0 bases. The CDR3 DNA is TGTGCCAGCAGCCCCGGGGGGAGCTCCTACAATGAGCAGTTCTTC. This translates into CASSPGGSSYNEQFF.

The rearrangement joins TRBV5-6 to TRBJ1-1; D remains ambiguous. From germline, CDR1 is SGHDT and CDR2 YYEEEE. The CDR3 extends over 15 amino acids. V lost 0 bases and J 0 bases, leaving 9 bases between the germline ends. The CDR3 DNA reads TGTGCCAGCAGCTTGGCGGGCAGAATGAACACTGAAGCTTTCTTT. Its translation is CASSLAGRMNTEAFF.

This sequence joins TRBV4-2 and TRBJ1-2; TRBD1 aligns across 8 bases. Germline V gives CDR1 LGHNA, CDR2 YNFKEQ. The CDR3 loop spans 15 amino acids. The V segment lost 0 bases and the J segment 3 bases; nucleotides outside the gene matches: 3. The CDR3 is CASSQDPGGDYGYTF. The DNA of the CDR3 is TGTGCCAGCAGCCAAGATCCAGGGGGCGACTATGGCTACACCTTC.

The rearrangement joins TRBV25-1 to TRBJ1-1; D remains ambiguous. With 1 base removed from V and 5 bases from J, the gap between germline ends came to 23 bases. Germline V gene data show CDR1 as MGHDK and CDR2 as SYGVNS. The CDR3 loop spans 18 amino acids. CDR3 region: CASSEWLYGRALWTEAFF. In DNA, the CDR3 is TGTGCCAGCAGTGAATGGCTGTACGGGAGGGCTTTGTGGACTGAAGCTTTCTTT.

The genes are TRBV18 and TRBJ2-4, with 9 nucleotides matching TRBD2. Unmatched junction bases numbered 10, after V lost 4 bases and J lost 6 bases. The CDR3 runs to 16 residues. Germline CDR1 and CDR2: KGHSH and LQKENI. This CDR3 reads CASSRDSSGIGNIQYF. CDR3 coding DNA: TGTGCCAGCTCACGAGACTCTAGCGGGATCGGAAACATTCAGTACTTC.

This sequence joins TRBV4-1 and TRBJ1-2, with TRBD1 identical over 9 bases. With 3 bases clipped from V and 2 bases from J, the junction kept 4 bases outside the gene matches. The CDR3 runs 15 residues. CDR1 is MGHRA and CDR2 is YSYEKL in the germline V gene. CDR3 region: CASSQTGQGNYGYTF. As DNA, the CDR3 is TGCGCCAGCAGCCAGACGGGACAGGGAAACTATGGCTACACCTTC.

This chain links TRBV5-5 with TRBJ1-1, with D tentatively TRBD1 (5 bases). The CDR3 is 13 residues long. CDR1 and CDR2 (germline): SGHKS, YYEKEE (reference sequence). The germline V and J ends were trimmed by 3 bases and 10 bases, with 16 bases remaining between them. The CDR3 nucleotides read TGTGCCAGCAGCTGGGGGTGGGGAAACGGAGCTTTCTTT. Translation: CASSWGWGNGAFF. Together with reference TRBV5-5 and TRBJ1-1, the CDR3 gives the full variable domain: DAGVTQSPTHLIKTRGQQVTLRCSPISGHKSVSWYQQVLGQGPQFIFQYYEKEERGRGNFPDRFSARQFPNYSSELNVNALLLGDSALYLCASSWGWGNGAFFGQGTRLTVV.

The genes are TRBV2 and TRBJ1-5; TRBD1 might be the D (5 bases). CDR1 SNHLY and CDR2 FYNNEI come from the germline V gene. V was cut by 7 bases and J by 6 bases, with 13 bases left in between. This CDR3 has 13 residues. For the CDR3, the DNA is TGTGCCAGCAAACCAGGGCAGGCTCAGCCCCAGCATTTT. Translating it yields CASKPGQAQPQHF.

V and J are TRBV6-1 and TRBJ1-2; 10 bases are shared with TRBD1. After removal of 8 bases from V and 4 bases from J, the junction contained 7 bases not matched to a gene. From germline, CDR1 is MNHNS and CDR2 SASEGT. The CDR3 has 14 amino acids. This CDR3 reads CASGGQGDGYGYTF. CDR3 DNA sequence: TGTGCCAGCGGAGGACAGGGGGACGGCTATGGCTACACCTTC.